These 14 T cell receptor beta chains originate from one sample sequenced in a study of blood T cells in healthy people across ages. Primers used in a second PCR of about 7 to 12 cycles were a sample-barcoded 5' primer and a J-beta primer mix. TCRdb reanalysed the 5' RACE reads using MiXCR and keeps one entry per CDR3 protein. The sample has just under 750,000 distinct CDR3 sequences, 22% seen once. The source material was blood. The receptors originated from a man in his sixties or seventies in good health.

The V call is TRBV4-3, the J call TRBJ1-4, with D possibly being TRBD1 (6 bases). V was clipped by 0 bases and J by 5 bases, with 10 bases between them. The CDR3 runs to 15 residues. The germline gives CDR1 LGHNA, CDR2 YSLEER. CDR3 sequence (DNA): TGCGCCAGCAGCCAAGATCAACAGGGAAATGAAAAACTGTTTTTT. Amino acids: CASSQDQQGNEKLFF.

Of note for this clonotype: A single base separates this from a much larger clone, so it may be a read error. The rearrangement uses TRBV7-2 and TRBJ2-7; no clear D gene. This CDR3 has 15 amino acids. Germline CDR1 is SGHTA and CDR2 is FQGNSA. V lost 1 base to trimming and J lost 5 bases, with 15 bases between them. The CDR3 protein is CASSLVGLTDDEQYF. As DNA, the CDR3 is TGTGCCAGCAGCTTAGTTGGGCTGACCGACGACGAGCAGTACTTC.

The chain combines TRBV7-3 with TRBJ1-5, with 7 bases lining up with TRBD1. The junction had 19 bases not matched to a gene; V was cut back by 5 bases and J by 0 bases. The CDR3 contains 20 residues. The V gene's germline CDR1 is SGHTA and CDR2 FQGTGA. DNA for the CDR3: TGTGCCAGCAGCCCATCGCGACCGGACAGGTTAATCTGTAGCAATCAGCCCCAGCATTTT. Its translation is CASSPSRPDRLICSNQPQHF.

This clonotype was found a few times. The J gene is TRBJ1-4, the V gene TRBV12-3 or TRBV12-4; TRBD1 matches 7 bases. The junction had 6 bases not matched to a gene; V was cut back by 2 bases and J by 3 bases. CDR3 size: 16 residues. The CDR3 DNA reads TGTGCCAGCAGTTTAACAGGGGAAGGGGCTAATGAAAAACTGTTTTTT. This gives the protein CASSLTGEGANEKLFF.

The chain recombines TRBV18 with TRBJ2-1; D unclear. Germline-derived CDR1 and CDR2 are KGHSH and LQKENI. The ends were cut back, 4 bases at V and 2 bases at J, with 12 bases in the middle. CDR3 length: 15 amino acids. The CDR3 sequence: CASSLDPNPYNEQFF. The DNA of the CDR3 is TGTGCCAGCTCACTGGACCCGAACCCCTACAATGAGCAGTTCTTC.

The chain couples TRBV20-1 to TRBJ1-6; TRBD1 is a possible D gene (6 bases). CDR1 is DFQATT and CDR2 is SNEGSKA in the germline V gene (reference sequence). CDR3 size: 15 residues. V lost 5 bases to trimming and J lost 10 bases, with 21 bases between them. CDR3 nucleotide sequence: TGCAGTGCTCCACGGGACAACTCTCGAGGGTCACCCCTCCACTTT. It encodes CSAPRDNSRGSPLHF.

This chain joins TRBV30 and TRBJ2-4; D gene unclear. CDR3 length: 13 amino acids. Germline-derived CDR1 and CDR2 are GTSNPN and SVGIG (reference sequence). Between the trimmed V and J ends, which lost 2 bases and 1 base, there was a span of 6 bases. The CDR3 loop reads CAWSKGAKNIQYF. The CDR3 region has the DNA TGTGCCTGGAGTAAAGGGGCCAAAAACATTCAGTACTTC. The entire variable domain, with the rest obtained from reference TRBV30 and TRBJ2-4, is as follows: SQTIHQWPATLVQPVGSPLSLECTVEGTSNPNLYWYRQAAGRGLQLLFYSVGIGQISSEVPQNLSASRPQDRQFILSSKKLLLSDSGFYLCAWSKGAKNIQYFGAGTRLSVL.

The table lists this clonotype with a few counts. This rearrangement joins TRBV5-8 to TRBJ1-5; tentatively, D is TRBD1 (6 bases). Trimming pared 6 bases from V and 2 bases from J, leaving 15 bases between. The CDR3 spans 15 residues. Germline-derived CDR1 and CDR2 are SGHTS and YDEGEE. Written as DNA, the CDR3 is TGTGCCAGCACCGGGGGCAGGGCCGGCAATCAGCCCCAGCATTTT. It specifies CASTGGRAGNQPQHF.

There are a few counts of this clonotype. A junction boundary mismatches the germline segment, possibly from a read error. This chain joins TRBV28 and TRBJ2-7, with D maybe TRBD1 (6 bases). This CDR3 is 12 amino acids long. Germline V gene lookup returns CDR1 MDHEN and CDR2 SYDVKM. DNA of the CDR3: TGTGCCAGCAGACAGGGCTCCTGCGAGCAGTACTTC. It codes for CASRQGSCEQYF.

This clonotype was seen a few times. The V call is TRBV29-1, the J call TRBJ1-2; weak D call: TRBD1 (5 bases). CDR3 size: 14 residues. The germline V gene encodes CDR1 SQVTM and CDR2 ANQGSEA. V lost 1 base, J lost 4 bases, and 13 bases lay in between. The CDR3 loop reads CSVEVQLGGYGYTF. CDR3 nucleotides: TGCAGCGTTGAAGTCCAACTTGGGGGCTATGGCTACACCTTC.

This chain connects TRBV27 to TRBJ2-2, with D possibly TRBD2 on 6 matching bases. This CDR3 contains 16 residues. Trimming shortened V by 0 bases and J by 4 bases, and 12 bases separated the two germline ends. CDR1 and CDR2 (germline): MNHEY, SMNVEV (reference sequence). The CDR3, as DNA: TGTGCCAGCAGTTTATCGCGGGACGGGTTCACCGGGGAGCTGTTTTTT. Its protein product is CASSLSRDGFTGELFF.

This clonotype occurred a few times. The rearrangement links TRBV29-1 to TRBJ1-4, with a tentative D call TRBD1 (6 bases). Germline CDR1 SQVTM, CDR2 ANQGSEA. V gave up 6 bases and J gave up 0 bases, with 8 bases separating them. The CDR3 is 13 residues long. The CDR3 loop reads CSVRGATNEKLFF. CDR3 sequence (DNA): TGCAGCGTGAGGGGGGCAACTAATGAAAAACTGTTTTTT.

V usage is TRBV5-1 and J usage is TRBJ2-7, with 11 bases aligning to TRBD1. CDR3 length: 14 amino acids. CDR1 and CDR2 (germline): SGHRS, YFSETQ. Trimming cost V 0 bases and J 7 bases; bases outside gene matches: 3. In DNA, the CDR3 is TGCGCCAGCAGCTTGGGGGACAGGGGGTCTGAGCAGTACTTC. Translation gives CASSLGDRGSEQYF. The whole variable domain, remainder taken from reference TRBV5-1 and TRBJ2-7, is KAGVTQTPRYLIKTRGQQVTLSCSPISGHRSVSWYQQTPGQGLQFLFEYFSETQRNKGNFPGRFSGRQFSNSRSEMNVSTLELGDSALYLCASSLGDRGSEQYFGPGTRLTVT.

This clonotype showed up just a few times. The chain recombines TRBV7-2 with TRBJ1-5; D is uncertain. V gave up 1 base and J gave up 1 base, with 8 bases separating them. Germline V gene sequence: CDR1 SGHTA, CDR2 FQGNSA. The CDR3 is made up of 15 amino acids. The CDR3 DNA reads as TGTGCCAGCAGCTTAGTTGGGATGAGCAATCAGCCCCAGCATTTT. This translates into CASSLVGMSNQPQHF.